The present TCR beta chain was sequenced within a study of T cells in Graves' hyperthyroidism and ophthalmopathy. Not enrolled were patients with uncontrolled infection, other autoimmune disease, pregnancy or lactation. Based on clinical symptoms, serum thyroxine and TRAb, thyroid ultrasound and orbital computed tomography, diagnoses were reached. Extraction of PBMCs used roughly 9.3 ml of fresh peripheral blood. The length of the CDR3 is 11 residues. Germline CDR1 reads SEHNR; CDR2 reads FQNEAQ (reference sequence). V gave up 1 base and J gave up 15 bases, with 10 bases separating them. The source material, RNA transcripts, was used to amplify TCR beta CDR3 regions. TCR CDR3 regions were first amplified by RT-PCR with HTBI primers. TCRdb recomputed calls from the multiplex PCR reads with MiXCR, one row per CDR3 protein. The data show roughly 200,000 distinct CDR3 sequences, about 16% seen once.

The chain uses TRBV7-9 and TRBJ2-1; D unclear. Specimen: blood. The origin of this receptor is a man between 40 and 49 years old with Graves' hyperthyroidism. In DNA, the CDR3 is TGTGCCAGCAGCTTAGGGGAACGGTTGTTCTTC. It specifies CASSLGERLFF.